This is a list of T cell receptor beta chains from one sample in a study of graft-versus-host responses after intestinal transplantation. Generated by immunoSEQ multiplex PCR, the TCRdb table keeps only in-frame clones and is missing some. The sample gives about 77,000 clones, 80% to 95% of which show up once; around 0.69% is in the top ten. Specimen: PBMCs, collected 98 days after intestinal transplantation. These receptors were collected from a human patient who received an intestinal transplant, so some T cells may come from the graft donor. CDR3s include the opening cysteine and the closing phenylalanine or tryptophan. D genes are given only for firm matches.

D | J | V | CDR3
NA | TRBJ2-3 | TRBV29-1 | CSAFPGLHTDTQYF
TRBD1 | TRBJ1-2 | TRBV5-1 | CASSTKTGGHYGYTF
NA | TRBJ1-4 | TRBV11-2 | CASSLREDRWDEKLFF
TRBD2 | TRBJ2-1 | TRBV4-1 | CASSQFGGGDNEQFF
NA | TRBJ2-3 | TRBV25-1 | CATQLDTQYF
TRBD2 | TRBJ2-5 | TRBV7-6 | CASSLVRTSGETQYF
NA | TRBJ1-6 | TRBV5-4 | CASSGTGRPRDSPLHF
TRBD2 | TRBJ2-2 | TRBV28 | CASSLEASSGRLIEHTGELFF
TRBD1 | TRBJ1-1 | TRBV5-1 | CASSEGTVRNTEAFF
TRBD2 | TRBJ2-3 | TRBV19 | CASSAYKGRVGTDTQYF
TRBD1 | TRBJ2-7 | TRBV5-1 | CASSLGTGISYEQYF
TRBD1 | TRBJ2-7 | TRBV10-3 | CAISQGAFYEQYF
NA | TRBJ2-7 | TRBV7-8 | CASSLAETPAAEQYF
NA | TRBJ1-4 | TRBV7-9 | CASSLWGSEGEKLFF
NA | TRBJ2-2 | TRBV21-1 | CASSKGASGRSNTGELFF
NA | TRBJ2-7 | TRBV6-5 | CASSDPDRWYEQYF
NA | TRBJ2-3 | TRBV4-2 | CASSQVGDTQYF
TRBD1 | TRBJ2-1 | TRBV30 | CAWSPGGSHNEQFF
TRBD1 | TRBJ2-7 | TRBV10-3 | CATPGQGSYEQYF
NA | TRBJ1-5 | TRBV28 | CASSLNVGQPRAGQPQHF
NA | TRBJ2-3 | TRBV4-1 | CASSRGDTQYF
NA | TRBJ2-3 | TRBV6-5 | CASSYRSSTDTQYF
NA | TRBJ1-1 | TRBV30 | CAYGTGNTEAFF
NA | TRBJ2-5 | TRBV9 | CASSVGDPQETQYF
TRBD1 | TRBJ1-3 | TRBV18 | CASSPGQGAGNTIYF